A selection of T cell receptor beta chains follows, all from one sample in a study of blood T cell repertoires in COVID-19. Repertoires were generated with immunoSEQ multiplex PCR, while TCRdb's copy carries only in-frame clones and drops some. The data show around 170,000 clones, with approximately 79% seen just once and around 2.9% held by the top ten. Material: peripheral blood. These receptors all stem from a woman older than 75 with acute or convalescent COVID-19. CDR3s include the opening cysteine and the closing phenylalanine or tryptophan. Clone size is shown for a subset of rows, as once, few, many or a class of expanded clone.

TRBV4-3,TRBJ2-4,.,CASSQEPQGANIQYF
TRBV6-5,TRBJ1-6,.,CASSYSLHGLTYPLHF
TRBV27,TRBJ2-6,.,CASSFTGAGANVLTF
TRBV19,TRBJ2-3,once,CASSMLAGTDTQYF
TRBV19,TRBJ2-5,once,CASRREEQETQYF
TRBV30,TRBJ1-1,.,CAWSVRGYTEAFF
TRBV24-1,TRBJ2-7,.,CATSRARGQGGHEQYF
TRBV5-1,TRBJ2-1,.,CASSLDSEQFF
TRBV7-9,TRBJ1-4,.,CASSSGQGKEKLFF
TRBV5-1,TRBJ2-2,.,CASSFGRRGHTGELFF
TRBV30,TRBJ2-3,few,CAWSLDWGEAGTDTQYF
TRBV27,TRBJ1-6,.,CASSLFSTYSPLHF
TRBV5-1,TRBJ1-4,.,CASSRQSTNEKLFF
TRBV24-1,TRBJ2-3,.,CATGAEPSTDTQYF
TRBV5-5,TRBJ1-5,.,CASSLGFRGGQPQHF
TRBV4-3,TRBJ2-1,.,CASSPSSGAAYNEQFF
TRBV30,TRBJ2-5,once,CAWSAGTGPQETQYF
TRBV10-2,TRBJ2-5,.,CASSESSGETQYF
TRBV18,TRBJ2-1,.,CASSPQREGKSEQFF
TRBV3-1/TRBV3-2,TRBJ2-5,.,CASSQDQQEETQYF
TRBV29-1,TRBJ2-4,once,CSANDRDDIQYF
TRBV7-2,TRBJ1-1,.,CASSPQVNTEAFF
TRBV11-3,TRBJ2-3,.,CASSLQSTPTDTQYF
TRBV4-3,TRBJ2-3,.,CASSQDALVSTDTQYF
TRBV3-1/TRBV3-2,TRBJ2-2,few,CASSQQGAGELFF
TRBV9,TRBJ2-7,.,CASSPDRYEQYF
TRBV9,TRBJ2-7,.,CASSVATGAYEQYF
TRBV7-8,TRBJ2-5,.,CASSLVRLAVETQYF
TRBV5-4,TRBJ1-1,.,CASSSRQGAVTEAFF
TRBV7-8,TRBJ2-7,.,CASSAWDRGSEQYF
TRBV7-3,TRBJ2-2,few,CASSRGLAGTGELFF
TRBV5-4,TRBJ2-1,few,CASSSDGTARDEQFF
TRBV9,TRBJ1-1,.,CASSVGENTEAFF